This T cell receptor (beta chain) originates from a study of shared clonotypes between healthy human individuals. Study conclusions and caveats: Few donors limited the genetic and exposure-history diversity represented. Among a handful of donors, approximately 5% of naive CD4 clonotypes were found in common.

Germline V CDR1 and CDR2: LNHDA, SQIVND (reference sequence). Trimming cost V 10 bases and J 0 bases, with 16 bases left between them. The CDR3 is made up of 14 amino acids. Remarks on this clone: Its matching antigen is unknown.

The genomic DNA of each subset was split evenly across several immunoSEQ plates. TCRdb keeps only in-frame clones here, not all; method: immunoSEQ multiplex PCR. The sample lists about 1.1 million clones, about 84% occurring once. Material: memory CD4+ T cells from PBMCs. The subset here: CD45RA-negative fraction. This receptor was taken from a man aged 18 to 30 in good health. Some clones in this sample may be carry-over from other donors' samples. The rearrangement uses TRBV19 and TRBJ2-7, with D unclear. The DNA for the CDR3 is TGTGCCACCCGGCCCCGGGCCAACTCCTACGAGCAGTACTTC. Protein: CATRPRANSYEQYF. Combining the CDR3 with reference TRBV19 and TRBJ2-7 gives the whole variable domain DGGITQSPKYLFRKEGQNVTLSCEQNLNHDAMYWYRQDPGQGLRLIYYSQIVNDFQKGDIAEGYSVSREKKESFPLTVTSAQKNPTAFYLCATRPRANSYEQYFGPGTRLTVT.